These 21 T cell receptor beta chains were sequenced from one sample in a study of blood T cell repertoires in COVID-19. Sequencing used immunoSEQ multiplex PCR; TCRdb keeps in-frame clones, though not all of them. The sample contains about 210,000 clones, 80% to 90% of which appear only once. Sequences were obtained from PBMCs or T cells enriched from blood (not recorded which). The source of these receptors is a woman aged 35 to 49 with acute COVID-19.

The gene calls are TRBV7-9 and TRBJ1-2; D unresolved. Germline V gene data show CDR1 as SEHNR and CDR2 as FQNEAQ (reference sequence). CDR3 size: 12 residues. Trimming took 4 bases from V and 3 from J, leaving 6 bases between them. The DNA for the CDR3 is TGTGCCAGCAGCTCGTATCACTATGGCTACACCTTC. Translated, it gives CASSSYHYGYTF.

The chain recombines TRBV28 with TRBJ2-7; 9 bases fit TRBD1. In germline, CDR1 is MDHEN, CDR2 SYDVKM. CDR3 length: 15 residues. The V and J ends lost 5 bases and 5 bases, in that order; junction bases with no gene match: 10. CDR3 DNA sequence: TGTGCCAGCAGTGGGGCCGGGACAGGGAGCAACGAGCAGTACTTC. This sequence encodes CASSGAGTGSNEQYF.

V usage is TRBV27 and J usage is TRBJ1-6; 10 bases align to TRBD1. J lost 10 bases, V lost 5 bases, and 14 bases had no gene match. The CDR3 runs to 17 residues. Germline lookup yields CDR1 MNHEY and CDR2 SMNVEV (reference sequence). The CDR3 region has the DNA TGTGCCAGCAGTACCCGGGACAGGGGTGTGAGTTTCTCACCCCTCCACTTT. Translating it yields CASSTRDRGVSFSPLHF.

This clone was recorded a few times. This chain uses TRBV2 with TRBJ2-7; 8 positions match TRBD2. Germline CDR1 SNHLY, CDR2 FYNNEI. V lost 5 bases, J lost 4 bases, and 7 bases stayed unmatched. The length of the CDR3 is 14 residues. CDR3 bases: TGTGCCAGCAGTATACTAGCGGAAACTTACGAGCAGTACTTC. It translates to CASSILAETYEQYF.

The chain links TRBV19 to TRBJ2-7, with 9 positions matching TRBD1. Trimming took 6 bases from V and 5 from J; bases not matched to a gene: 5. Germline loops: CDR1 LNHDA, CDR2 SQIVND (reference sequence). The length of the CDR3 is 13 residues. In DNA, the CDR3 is TGTGCCAGTAGGGGACAGGGAAAAAACGAGCAGTACTTC. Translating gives CASRGQGKNEQYF.

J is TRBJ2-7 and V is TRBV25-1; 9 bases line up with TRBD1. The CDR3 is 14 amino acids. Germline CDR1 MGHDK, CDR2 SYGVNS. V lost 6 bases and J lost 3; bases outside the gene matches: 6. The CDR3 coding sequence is TGTGCCAGCAGCCGGACAGGGGACCTCTACGAGCAGTACTTC. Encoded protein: CASSRTGDLYEQYF.

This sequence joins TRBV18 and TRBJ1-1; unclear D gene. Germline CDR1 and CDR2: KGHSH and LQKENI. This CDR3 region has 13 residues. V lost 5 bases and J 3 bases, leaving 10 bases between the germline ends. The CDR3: CASSSAGDTEAFF. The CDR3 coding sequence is TGTGCCAGCTCATCCGCCGGGGACACTGAAGCTTTCTTT.

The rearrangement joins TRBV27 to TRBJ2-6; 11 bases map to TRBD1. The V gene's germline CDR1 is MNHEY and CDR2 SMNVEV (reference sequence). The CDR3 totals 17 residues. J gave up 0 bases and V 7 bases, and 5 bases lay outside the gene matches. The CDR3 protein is CASTSGQGDSGANVLTF. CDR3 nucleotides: TGTGCCAGCACCTCGGGACAGGGGGACTCTGGGGCCAACGTCCTGACTTTC.

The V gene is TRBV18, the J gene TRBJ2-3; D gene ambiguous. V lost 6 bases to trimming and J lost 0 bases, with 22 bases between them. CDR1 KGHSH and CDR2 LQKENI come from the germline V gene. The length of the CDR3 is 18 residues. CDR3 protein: CASSLQPPVATSTDTQYF. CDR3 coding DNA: TGTGCCAGCTCCCTACAGCCCCCTGTCGCCACGAGCACAGATACGCAGTATTTT. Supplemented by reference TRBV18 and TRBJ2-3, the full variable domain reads NAGVMQNPRHLVRRRGQEARLRCSPMKGHSHVYWYRQLPEEGLKFMVYLQKENIIDESGMPKERFSAEFPKEGPSILRIQQVVRGDSAAYFCASSLQPPVATSTDTQYFGPGTRLTVL.

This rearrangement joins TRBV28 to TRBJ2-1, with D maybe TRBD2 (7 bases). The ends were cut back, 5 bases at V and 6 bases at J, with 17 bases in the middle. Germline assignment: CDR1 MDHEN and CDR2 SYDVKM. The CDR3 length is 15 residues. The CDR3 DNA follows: TGTGCCAGCAGTCCCCGGGGGGCAGGGGTCAATGAGCAGTTCTTC. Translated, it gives CASSPRGAGVNEQFF.

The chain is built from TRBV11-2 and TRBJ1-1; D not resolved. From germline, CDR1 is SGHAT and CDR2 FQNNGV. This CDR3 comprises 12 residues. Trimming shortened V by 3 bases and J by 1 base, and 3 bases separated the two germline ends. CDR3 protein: CASSLANTEAFF. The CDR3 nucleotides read TGTGCCAGCAGCTTGGCGAACACTGAAGCTTTCTTT.

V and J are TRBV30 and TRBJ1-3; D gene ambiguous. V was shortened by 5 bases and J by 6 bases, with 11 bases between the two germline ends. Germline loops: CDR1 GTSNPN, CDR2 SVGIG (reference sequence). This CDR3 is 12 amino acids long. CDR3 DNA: TGTGCCTGGCACCTCGGGGTAAACACCATATATTTT. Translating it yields CAWHLGVNTIYF. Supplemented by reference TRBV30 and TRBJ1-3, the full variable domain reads SQTIHQWPATLVQPVGSPLSLECTVEGTSNPNLYWYRQAAGRGLQLLFYSVGIGQISSEVPQNLSASRPQDRQFILSSKKLLLSDSGFYLCAWHLGVNTIYFGEGSWLTVV.

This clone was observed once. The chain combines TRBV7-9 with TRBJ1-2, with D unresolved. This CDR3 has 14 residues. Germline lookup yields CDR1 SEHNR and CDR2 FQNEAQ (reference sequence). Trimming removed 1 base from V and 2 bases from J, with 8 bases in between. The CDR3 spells CASSLERENYGYTF. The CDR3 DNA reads TGTGCCAGCAGCTTAGAGAGGGAAAACTATGGCTACACCTTC.

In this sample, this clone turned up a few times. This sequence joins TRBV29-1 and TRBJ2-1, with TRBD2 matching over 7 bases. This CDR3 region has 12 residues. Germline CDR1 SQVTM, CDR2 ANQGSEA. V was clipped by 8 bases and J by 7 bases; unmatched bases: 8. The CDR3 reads CSLGTTVNEQFF. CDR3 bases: TGCAGCTTGGGGACTACAGTAAATGAGCAGTTCTTC.

The CDR3 region has the DNA TGTGCCACACAGAGGGAGGCCCTAGGCGGGGAGCTGTTTTTT. As protein: CATQREALGGELFF. The rearrangement links TRBV2 to TRBJ2-2; a weak D match, TRBD2 (6 bases). The V end lost 10 bases, the J end lost 7 bases, and 19 bases lay between the germline ends. Germline CDR1 is SNHLY and CDR2 is FYNNEI. The CDR3 contains 14 residues.

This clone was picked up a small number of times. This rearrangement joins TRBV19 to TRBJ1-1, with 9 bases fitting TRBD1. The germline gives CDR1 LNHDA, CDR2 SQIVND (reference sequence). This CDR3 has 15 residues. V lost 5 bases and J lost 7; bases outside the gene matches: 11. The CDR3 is CASSPTGGTVLEAFF. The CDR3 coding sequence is TGTGCCAGTAGTCCGACAGGGGGGACCGTTCTTGAAGCTTTCTTT. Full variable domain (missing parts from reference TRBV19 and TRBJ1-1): DGGITQSPKYLFRKEGQNVTLSCEQNLNHDAMYWYRQDPGQGLRLIYYSQIVNDFQKGDIAEGYSVSREKKESFPLTVTSAQKNPTAFYLCASSPTGGTVLEAFFGQGTRLTVV.

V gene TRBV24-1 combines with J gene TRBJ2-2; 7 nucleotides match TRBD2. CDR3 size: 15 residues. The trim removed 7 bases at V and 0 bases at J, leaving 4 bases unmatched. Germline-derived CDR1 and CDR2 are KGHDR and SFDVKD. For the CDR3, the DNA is TGTGCCACCAGGCGGGGGACGGCGAACACCGGGGAGCTGTTTTTT. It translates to CATRRGTANTGELFF.

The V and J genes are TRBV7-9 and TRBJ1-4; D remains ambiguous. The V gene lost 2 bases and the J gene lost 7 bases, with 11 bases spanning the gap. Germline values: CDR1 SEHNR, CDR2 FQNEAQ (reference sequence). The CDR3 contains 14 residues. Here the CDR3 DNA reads TGTGCCAGCAGCTTAAACGGGAGGAGTGAAAAACTGTTTTTT. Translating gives CASSLNGRSEKLFF.

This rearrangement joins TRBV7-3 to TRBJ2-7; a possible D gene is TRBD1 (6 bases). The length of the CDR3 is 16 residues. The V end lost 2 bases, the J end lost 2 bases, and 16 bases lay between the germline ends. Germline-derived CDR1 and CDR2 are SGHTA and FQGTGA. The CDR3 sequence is CASSLPRRQAPYEQYF. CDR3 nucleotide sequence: TGTGCCAGCAGCTTACCCCGCAGACAGGCCCCCTACGAGCAGTACTTC.

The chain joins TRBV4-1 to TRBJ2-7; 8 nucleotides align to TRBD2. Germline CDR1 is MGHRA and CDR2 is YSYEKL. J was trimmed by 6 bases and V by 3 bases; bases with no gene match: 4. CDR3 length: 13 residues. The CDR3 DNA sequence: TGCGCCAGCAGCCAGGCTCGGGGGGGCGAGCAGTACTTC. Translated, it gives CASSQARGGEQYF.

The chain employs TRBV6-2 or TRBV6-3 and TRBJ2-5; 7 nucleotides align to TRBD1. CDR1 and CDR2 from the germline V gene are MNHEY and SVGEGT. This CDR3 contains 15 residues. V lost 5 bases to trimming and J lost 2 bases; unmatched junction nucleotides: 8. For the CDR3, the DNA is TGTGCCAGCAGTACCGCCGGGACAGCGCAAGAGACCCAGTACTTC. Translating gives CASSTAGTAQETQYF.